This TCR beta chain is drawn from a study of cytomegalovirus exposure and HLA in healthy donors. The CDR3 contains 19 residues. The ends lost 0 bases at V and 8 bases at J; junction bases unmatched: 13. CDR1 and CDR2 from the germline V gene are MGHRA and YSYEKL. The PCR contained 60 Vbeta and 13 Jbeta primers. Sequencing used immunoSEQ multiplex PCR; TCRdb keeps in-frame clones, though not all of them. Counted here are about 180,000 clones, 60% to 80% occurring once; the ten biggest clones make up 6.3%. The rearrangement joins TRBV4-1 to TRBJ2-1; 13 bases are a match to TRBD2. Sample: PBMCs. This receptor was taken from a man aged 35 to 55 in good health and CMV-seropositive. For the CDR3, the DNA is TGCGCCAGCAGCCAAGATTGGGGGGGCGGGACTAGCGGGATCGATGAGCAGTTCTTC. Its translation is CASSQDWGGGTSGIDEQFF.